Sequencing of this T cell receptor beta chain was carried out in a study of blood T cell repertoires in COVID-19. About the study: The analysed material was cDNA or gDNA that came from T cells, B-cell-depleted T cells, or PBMCs.

The protocol was immunoSEQ multiplex PCR, while the TCRdb copy is restricted to in-frame clones and leaves out a portion. The sample yields approximately 220,000 clones, around 87% seen once. The CDR3 loop spans 15 amino acids. Germline V lookup: CDR1 SGHRS, CDR2 YFSETQ. The V and J ends lost 0 bases and 1 base respectively, with 9 bases between them. This chain links TRBV5-1 with TRBJ2-3; D remains unclear. Sequencing was performed on peripheral blood. The TCR was taken from a man aged 55 to 70 with acute or convalescent COVID-19. For the CDR3, the DNA is TGCGCCAGCAGCTTGGATGCCGGTGGCACAGATACGCAGTATTTT. It codes for CASSLDAGGTDTQYF.